This T cell receptor (beta chain) was profiled in a study of cytomegalovirus exposure and HLA in healthy donors (dated by TCRdb to 2015 to 2018). For the wider study: An earlier analysis of some 500 of the donors reported more than 250 Gb of sequence data and more than 90 million unique TCR beta sequences from approximately 180 million T cells. An early release that covered approximately 600 HLA-typed donors contained approximately 300 gigabases of sequencing data and around 85 million unique TCR sequences. Of the roughly 410 genotyped donors, roughly 80% were placed in the genetic ancestry cluster associated with self-reported Caucasian donors. The aim of the study was to test whether cataloging public T cell receptors could identify signatures of past pathogen exposure. The study used immunosequencing to profile the T cell repertoires of approximately 630 subjects and linked those repertoires to cytomegalovirus serostatus. In addition to the first cohort of around 670 subjects, a separate validation cohort of over 90 different subjects was used. High-throughput TCR immunosequencing, statistical association of individual TCRs with disease status, and machine learning were combined to predict cytomegalovirus infection status. To study patterns of TCR occurrence, a later analysis re-analyzed previously published TCR beta repertoires from around 660 donors and added high-resolution HLA genotyping. In the later analysis, no new phenotypic data were used to find candidate immune exposures; instead, reliance was placed on TCR beta sequences and their occurrence across donors. An earlier analysis of 500 to 650 of the donors applied high-throughput TCR beta sequencing to assess whether each TCR beta V gene segment acted as functional or pseudogenic. Donor age, sex, ethnicity and CMV serostatus were compiled alongside the repertoire data. A later genetic analysis used genome-wide SNP genotypes for about 60% of the roughly 670 donors, treating that subset as a discovery cohort. Every discovery cohort repertoire had been produced on one sequencing platform. Class I and class II HLA loci were covered by the typing at four-digit resolution. The number of donors typed differed by locus, with about 629-630 for A, B, C, DRB1 and DQB1, roughly 520 for DQA1, approximately 580 for DPA1, and some 440 for DPB1. A handful of DR-DQ haplotypes were handled as single units for association and clustering because linkage in the cohort was strong. Among about 370 genotyped donors of the cohort, an average of around 220,000 unique TCR beta nucleotide sequences was sequenced per donor, of which 15% to 20% were non-productive.

Results the study describes overall, beyond this receptor: A cluster of highly shared sequence variants was judged likely to be a technical artifact of the sequencing pipeline. In the study, some 160 TCR beta chains were listed as associated with cytomegalovirus. Correlated functional status among segregating V segments might be attributable to linkage disequilibrium, but an unknown experimental factor could not be ruled out. Several of the top co-occurrence clusters appeared to be linked to parvovirus B19, influenza, CMV and Epstein-Barr virus, according to a later analysis. In vitro tests confirmed that a few of the cytomegalovirus-associated TCR beta chains recognize cytomegalovirus antigens. Immune exposure information for the cohort was limited to CMV serostatus. According to a later analysis, TCR association rates differed among HLA loci, with DRB1 alleles showing the most associated TCRs and HLA-C alleles showing the fewest. In a later analysis, HLA-associated TCR beta chains were found to be more clonally expanded and to have lower generation probabilities than equally common non-associated chains. Most TCR sequences were observed very rarely across donors, whereas some public TCRs were present in many individuals. Because counts were too low, some 17 rarely observed V segments, including chromosome 9 orphons, were excluded from the earlier analysis of some 590 of the donors. The classifier was reported to diagnose cytomegalovirus status with high specificity and sensitivity in both the original cohort and the validation cohort. In a later genetic analysis, a missense DCLRE1C variant was associated with V-gene and J-gene trimming of TCR beta chains, and the association was replicated in an independent cohort. Broadly in line with IMGT annotations, most TCR beta V segments showed up in productive rearrangements about 87% or about 30% of the time in an earlier analysis of around 550 of the donors. When HLA alleles, especially DR and DQ, strongly co-occurred, TCR associations were difficult to assign to individual alleles. This cohort had only TCR beta chains sequenced, and the lack of alpha or paired-chain data limited which features could be detected. A later analysis associated some 17,000 TCR beta sequences with specific HLA alleles at a false discovery rate of 0.05. Because the 87-base-pair reads could not distinguish some IMGT-functional V segments, including TRBV6-2 and TRBV6-3, those segments were excluded. Roughly uniform sequencing depth across donors was assumed in presence/absence analyses, although this assumption may not hold. The authors suggested that the approach could potentially be generalized to other disease states and immunological phenotypes. Compared with the approximately 710-donor mean, donors in an Asian-associated ancestry cluster had fewer N-insertions in productive TCRs, according to a later genetic analysis. Most CMV-associated TCR beta chains appeared to be HLA-restricted in a later analysis, and the HLA associations seemed to be driven largely by CMV exposure. Because HLA typing was unavailable for some donors at each locus, only the typed subset was used in association tests. A further reported finding was that TCR beta sequences accurately predicted the HLA-A and HLA-B alleles for most subjects in the first cohort.

The CDR3 goes from the cysteine to the phenylalanine over 17 residues. Only the CDR3 DNA stays, 51 bases, in frame from base 1. Between the V and J ends, shortened by 5 bases and 3 bases respectively, the junction contains 23 bases. The germline V gene (reference sequence) yields SGHNT for CDR1 and YYREEE for CDR2. A word on this clone: Its target antigen remains unknown. Base qualities are not at hand, and no much larger clone is one base apart.

The library was produced with the immunoSEQ multiplex PCR assay. For the multiplex PCR, a mixture combining 60 forward primers for TCR Vbeta segments and 13 reverse primers for TCR Jbeta segments was used. A multiplex PCR assay on genomic DNA amplified the CDR3 region of rearranged TCR beta genes. The Illumina HiSeq System was used to sequence the amplified TCR beta libraries as 87-base-pair reads. In the paper's pipeline: In a later analysis, roughly 80 million unique TCR beta chains were counted across the 666 repertoires, and some 10 million of these chains were shared by at least two donors. Raw reads were error-corrected and collapsed into unique sequences by a nearest-neighbor algorithm in which closely related sequences were merged to remove PCR and sequencing errors. V, D and J gene segments were assigned by aligning CDR3 sequences to IMGT reference sequences. For a sequence to be retained, a match of at least six nucleotides to both a V gene segment and a J gene segment was required. A rearrangement was called productive if the CDR3 had no stop codons and remained in frame with V and J, and every other rearrangement was called non-productive. CDR3 was defined according to IMGT convention as the region running from the second conserved V-encoded cysteine to the conserved J-encoded phenylalanine. The earlier analysis of a few hundred of the donors excluded any sequence lacking an unambiguous match to a single V gene segment. In an earlier analysis of a few hundred of the donors, V segments were called functional above 56.7% productive rearrangements and were called segregating when the between-donor standard deviation exceeded 5%. A statistical classification framework was built for diagnosing cytomegalovirus status from the catalog of TCR beta chain sequences. A later analysis assigned V and J genes by comparing TCR nucleotide sequences with IMGT/GENE-DB human TR gene sequences. The TCRdist pipeline was used in a later analysis to assign CDR3 sequences and most-parsimonious VDJ recombination scenarios. In a later analysis, each TCR beta chain was defined by its CDR3 amino acid sequence together with its V-gene family, and reads without a unique V-gene family were excluded. As a way to deal with suspected cross-contamination and a sequencing artifact, a later analysis dropped 640 or so nucleotide sequences that were highly shared and had low generation probability. In a later analysis, a clonal expansion index was calculated for each public chain from normalized within-repertoire ranks of inferred template counts. Generation probabilities in a later analysis came from a VDJ recombination model fitted to out-of-frame rearrangements, and those results were checked against IGoR. A later analysis scored TCR-TCR, TCR-HLA and TCR-CMV co-occurrence with hypergeometric tests, applying a repertoire-size bias correction to TCR pairs. A later analysis estimated false discovery rates by permuting HLA or CMV assignments 20 times. A later analysis grouped co-occurring TCRs with DBSCAN, adding TCRdist sequence similarity when clustering within HLA-allele-positive subsets. Co-occurrence clustering excluded repertoires with fewer than 30,000 or more than 120,000 public chains, plus five with anomalous nucleotide sharing. Entries here come from immuneACCESS through TCRdb and include only in-frame sequences with V and J called. Some clones fail to appear in such tables; in the studies checked, an unresolved V gene covers under half of the shortfall, and the cause of the remainder is unknown. The DNA was the basis for D and trimming; V, J and clone size are from that table. The sample data list about 140,000 clones, and approximately 79% of these were observed just once. The top ten clones comprise roughly 8.8% of the sample.

The cohort consisted of 600 to 700 healthy bone marrow donors. At the time of sampling, every cohort member was nominally healthy, though immune exposures that went unrecorded were likely present. The donor was CMV seropositive and was included in the group of 290 or so seropositive cohort members. A peripheral blood sample was collected from each donor, and TCR beta sequencing was performed on peripheral blood mononuclear cells. The Qiagen DNeasy Blood Extraction Kit was used to extract genomic DNA from the blood cell samples. The material sequenced was PBMCs. The rearranged segments are TRBV5-4 and TRBJ1-2; perhaps TRBD1 is the D gene, with 6 bases matching. The source is a woman in her forties or fifties in good health and CMV-seropositive. At the DNA level, the sequence is TGTGCCAGCAGACAAGCCCCTGAGGGCAGGGGACACTATGGCTACACCTTC. This translates into CASRQAPEGRGHYGYTF.